This passage covers 18 T cell receptor beta chains from one sample sequenced in a study of cytomegalovirus exposure and HLA in healthy donors. The PCR had 60 Vbeta and 13 Jbeta primers. This table comes from immunoSEQ multiplex PCR, and its TCRdb copy is limited to in-frame clones, with some not included. The sample has approximately 92,000 clones; 65% to 85% are singletons. The specimen was PBMCs. Receptors were obtained from a girl aged 2-10 years in good health and CMV-seropositive.

The chain couples TRBV27 to TRBJ1-2; no clear D. CDR1 and CDR2 (germline): MNHEY, SMNVEV (reference sequence). The CDR3 sequence is 16 residues long. V was clipped by 3 bases and J by 2 bases, with 16 bases between them. CDR3 DNA sequence: TGTGCCAGCAGTTTGCGGGCACCCCAAGCCAACTATGGCTACACCTTC. Its protein is CASSLRAPQANYGYTF.

This chain uses TRBV13 with TRBJ1-5; the D gene is possibly TRBD1 (6 bases). CDR1 is PRHDT and CDR2 is FYEKMQ in the germline V gene (reference sequence). The CDR3 spans 14 residues. The V and J ends lost 4 bases and 4 bases respectively, with 11 bases between them. CDR3 amino acids: CASSSRTVNQPQHF. DNA for the CDR3: TGTGCCAGCAGCTCCCGGACAGTAAATCAGCCCCAGCATTTT.

The sample holds a few counts of this clone. This chain joins TRBV19 and TRBJ1-1, with D maybe TRBD1 (6 bases). V was pared by 4 bases and J by 3 bases, with 21 bases between. CDR3 length equals 17 residues. CDR1 is LNHDA, CDR2 SQIVND, per germline (reference sequence). This chain's CDR3 is CASSKYFTGTKDTEAFF. In DNA form, the CDR3 reads TGTGCCAGTAGTAAATACTTCACCGGGACAAAAGACACTGAAGCTTTCTTT.

This rearrangement joins TRBV5-4 to TRBJ2-7, with 8 bases lining up with TRBD2. The germline V gene encodes CDR1 SGHNT and CDR2 YYREEE (reference sequence). With 3 bases clipped from V and 7 bases from J, the junction kept 9 bases outside the gene matches. This CDR3 region has 14 residues. The CDR3 DNA sequence: TGTGCCAGCAGCTCGCCGGGGGGGCCCGGTGAGCAGTACTTC. This translates into CASSSPGGPGEQYF.

A word on this clone: One end of the junction is discordant with germline, which a read error may explain. The rearrangement uses TRBV6-6 and TRBJ2-5, with 12 bases identical to TRBD2. The germline CDR1 and CDR2 sequences are MNHNY and SVGAGI (reference sequence). This CDR3 contains 16 residues. The CDR3 DNA reads TGTGCCAGCAGTCACTCGACTAGCGGGAGTCCCAAGACCCAGTACTTC. It specifies CASSHSTSGSPKTQYF.

This chain links TRBV9 with TRBJ2-2; D perhaps matches TRBD2 (5 bases). CDR1 SGDLS and CDR2 YYNGEE come from the germline V gene. The V and J ends lost 4 bases and 4 bases respectively, with 17 bases between them. This CDR3 has 16 amino acids. The CDR3 region is CASSTRTGTGTGELFF. CDR3 bases: TGTGCCAGCAGCACCCGGACGGGAACGGGCACCGGGGAGCTGTTTTTT.

V and J are TRBV6-5 and TRBJ2-3; D unresolved. Trimming cost V 2 bases and J 2 bases, with 14 bases left between them. The CDR3 spans 16 residues. Germline V gives CDR1 MNHEY, CDR2 SVGAGI. CDR3 loop: CASSYDLRSYTDTQYF. The CDR3 bases are TGTGCCAGCAGTTACGATTTGCGCTCTTACACAGATACGCAGTATTTT.

The chain links TRBV29-1 to TRBJ1-1; TRBD1 agrees at 8 bases. With 1 base clipped from V and 5 bases from J, the junction kept 6 bases outside the gene matches. The CDR3 covers 14 residues. The germline V gene has CDR1 SQVTM and CDR2 ANQGSEA. CDR3 in amino acids: CSVEGSQGGTEAFF. In DNA, the CDR3 is TGCAGCGTTGAAGGATCACAGGGGGGGACTGAAGCTTTCTTT.

This clone came up once. The rearrangement joins TRBV5-1 to TRBJ2-7, with TRBD2 as a possible D gene (6 bases). From germline, CDR1 is SGHRS and CDR2 YFSETQ. The CDR3 has 17 residues. V was trimmed by 0 bases and J by 2 bases, leaving 18 bases between them. The CDR3 nucleotides read TGCGCCAGCAGCTTGGGAAGGCCCCGGGGGAGACCCTACGAGCAGTACTTC. As protein: CASSLGRPRGRPYEQYF. Variable domain in full (rest from reference TRBV5-1 and TRBJ2-7): KAGVTQTPRYLIKTRGQQVTLSCSPISGHRSVSWYQQTPGQGLQFLFEYFSETQRNKGNFPGRFSGRQFSNSRSEMNVSTLELGDSALYLCASSLGRPRGRPYEQYFGPGTRLTVT.

The chain joins TRBV30 to TRBJ1-5, with 7 nucleotides matching TRBD1. Looked up from germline, CDR1 is GTSNPN and CDR2 is SVGIG (reference sequence). The V gene end was trimmed by 5 bases and the J gene end by 7 bases; junction bases not matched to a gene: 5. CDR3 length: 12 residues. Written as DNA, the CDR3 is TGTGCCTGGCGACAGGGAGCCCAGCCCCAGCATTTT. This gives the protein CAWRQGAQPQHF.

This sequence joins TRBV7-2 and TRBJ1-5, with a possible D match to TRBD1 (6 bases). V was trimmed by 2 bases and J by 0 bases, leaving 8 bases between them. CDR1 is SGHTA, CDR2 FQGNSA, per germline. The CDR3 contains 15 residues. The CDR3 DNA reads as TGTGCCAGCAGCTTAAAACAGGGTAGCAATCAGCCCCAGCATTTT. Its protein product is CASSLKQGSNQPQHF.

The DNA for the CDR3 is TGCAGTGGTATACAGGGAAGTGGCTACACCTTC. This gives the protein CSGIQGSGYTF. J is TRBJ1-2 and V is TRBV20-1; D possibly corresponds to TRBD1 (6 bases). V lost 7 bases to trimming and J lost 7 bases, with 13 bases between them. CDR3 size: 11 residues. The germline CDR1 and CDR2 sequences are DFQATT and SNEGSKA (reference sequence).

This chain joins TRBV28 and TRBJ2-7; 8 bases map to TRBD1. The CDR3 has 15 amino acids. V lost 5 bases to trimming and J lost 2 bases; unmatched junction nucleotides: 8. Germline CDR1 reads MDHEN; CDR2 reads SYDVKM. The CDR3 reads CASSIPQGATYEQYF. The CDR3 bases are TGTGCCAGCAGTATCCCCCAGGGGGCGACCTACGAGCAGTACTTC. The variable domain in full, completed from reference TRBV28 and TRBJ2-7, reads DVKVTQSSRYLVKRTGEKVFLECVQDMDHENMFWYRQDPGLGLRLIYFSYDVKMKEKGDIPEGYSVSREKKERFSLILESASTNQTSMYLCASSIPQGATYEQYFGPGTRLTVT.

This clone was seen only a few times. V is TRBV4-2 and J is TRBJ2-1; TRBD1 aligns across 7 bases. With V trimmed by 1 base and J by 9 bases, 15 bases remained unmatched. CDR3 size: 17 residues. The germline gives CDR1 LGHNA, CDR2 YNFKEQ. CDR3 DNA: TGTGCCAGCAGCCAAGCCCGAGTGGAGACAGGGATTAGTGAGCAGTTCTTC. It specifies CASSQARVETGISEQFF.

The genes are TRBV7-9 and TRBJ1-1; D unresolved. This CDR3 spans 14 amino acids. V was shortened by 5 bases and J by 5 bases, with 15 bases between the two germline ends. From germline, CDR1 is SEHNR and CDR2 FQNEAQ (reference sequence). The CDR3 protein is CASSPALSTTEAFF. DNA for the CDR3: TGTGCCAGCAGCCCCGCCCTATCCACTACTGAAGCTTTCTTT. Full variable domain (remainder filled in from reference TRBV7-9 and TRBJ1-1): DTGVSQNPRHKITKRGQNVTFRCDPISEHNRLYWYRQTLGQGPEFLTYFQNEAQLEKSRLLSDRFSAERPKGSFSTLEIQRTEQGDSAMYLCASSPALSTTEAFFGQGTRLTVV.

V and J are TRBV7-6 and TRBJ2-5; D is perhaps TRBD2 (6 bases). Germline lookup yields CDR1 SGHVS and CDR2 FNYEAQ. The CDR3 is 13 residues long. Trimming left V 5 bases short and J 9 bases short, with 16 bases between. The CDR3 here is CASSGGAPNAQYF. The CDR3 region has the DNA TGTGCCAGCAGCGGCGGGGCTCCTAACGCCCAGTACTTC.

V usage is TRBV4-1 and J usage is TRBJ2-7; 10 bases agree with TRBD2. This CDR3 comprises 15 residues. Germline CDR1 is MGHRA and CDR2 is YSYEKL. The V and J ends lost 1 base and 3 bases, in that order; junction bases with no gene match: 3. The CDR3 coding sequence is TGCGCCAGCAGCCAAGTTAGCGGGAGGATCTACGAGCAGTACTTC. Its protein product is CASSQVSGRIYEQYF.

J is TRBJ1-2 and V is TRBV4-2; 11 nucleotides line up with TRBD1. CDR1 is LGHNA, CDR2 YNFKEQ, per germline. Unmatched junction bases numbered 5, after V lost 6 bases and J lost 5 bases. The CDR3 is made up of 14 amino acids. The CDR3 sequence: CASRSGTGGYGYTF. The DNA for the CDR3 is TGTGCCAGCAGGTCCGGGACAGGGGGTTATGGCTACACCTTC.